The 30 T cell receptor beta chains below all came from one sample that was sequenced in a study of blood T cell repertoires in COVID-19. Some clones are missing from TCRdb's copy, which holds only in-frame ones; the method was immunoSEQ multiplex PCR. The profile shows 50,000 to 65,000 clones, 90% to 95% of them singletons. Sequencing was performed on peripheral blood. These receptors originate from a woman aged 55 to 70 with active or convalescent COVID-19.

This rearrangement joins TRBV30 to TRBJ1-5; D gene uncertain. The length of the CDR3 is 13 residues. With 2 bases removed from V and 0 bases from J, the gap between germline ends came to 5 bases. Germline V CDR1 and CDR2: GTSNPN, SVGIG (reference sequence). The CDR3 reads CAWSPDSNQPQHF. The CDR3 nucleotides are TGTGCCTGGAGTCCAGATAGCAATCAGCCCCAGCATTTT. Full variable domain (rest looked up from reference TRBV30 and TRBJ1-5): SQTIHQWPATLVQPVGSPLSLECTVEGTSNPNLYWYRQAAGRGLQLLFYSVGIGQISSEVPQNLSASRPQDRQFILSSKKLLLSDSGFYLCAWSPDSNQPQHFGDGTRLSIL.

This CDR3 reads CAILLYGYTF. The CDR3 nucleotides are TGTGCCATCTTACTCTATGGCTACACCTTC. The chain is built from TRBV6-5 and TRBJ1-2, with D hard to call. CDR3 length: 10 residues. The ends were cut back, 10 bases at V and 4 bases at J, with 7 bases in the middle. Germline V gene lookup returns CDR1 MNHEY and CDR2 SVGAGI.

The rearrangement links TRBV11-2 to TRBJ2-3; D is perhaps TRBD2 (5 bases). This CDR3 spans 16 amino acids. Trimming took 1 base from V and 2 from J, leaving 13 bases between them. Germline V lookup: CDR1 SGHAT, CDR2 FQNNGV. The CDR3 region is CASSLGRTLLTDTQYF. The CDR3 DNA sequence: TGTGCCAGCAGCTTAGGCAGGACTCTCCTCACAGATACGCAGTATTTT.

The CDR3 sequence: CASSIGWTSGGLEETQYF. The CDR3 region has the DNA TGTGCCAGTAGTATTGGGTGGACTAGCGGGGGGCTGGAAGAGACCCAGTACTTC. V gene TRBV19 combines with J gene TRBJ2-5, with 14 bases that match TRBD2. The CDR3 has 18 residues. With V trimmed by 3 bases and J by 3 bases, 9 bases remained unmatched. Germline V lookup: CDR1 LNHDA, CDR2 SQIVND (reference sequence).

The rearrangement links TRBV28 to TRBJ2-7; 9 bases map to TRBD1. V trimming: 4 bases; J trimming: 4 bases; junction bases outside the gene matches: 14. This CDR3 has 17 residues. Germline V gene sequence: CDR1 MDHEN, CDR2 SYDVKM. The CDR3 loop reads CASSSDSGTGWRYEQYF. The CDR3 DNA reads as TGTGCCAGCAGTTCCGACTCCGGGACAGGGTGGCGGTACGAGCAGTACTTC.

The rearrangement joins TRBV30 to TRBJ1-3, with 7 bases lining up with TRBD1. With V trimmed by 1 base and J by 4 bases, 13 bases remained unmatched. Per germline, CDR1 GTSNPN and CDR2 SVGIG (reference sequence). This CDR3 has 17 amino acids. The CDR3 DNA sequence: TGTGCCTGGAGTGAAGGGGGCGCAGGGGTAGTAGGAAACACCATATATTTT. It codes for CAWSEGGAGVVGNTIYF.

This rearrangement joins TRBV2 to TRBJ1-4; unclear D gene. Trimming took off 3 bases at V and 8 bases at J, with 10 bases between the two ends. Germline assignment: CDR1 SNHLY and CDR2 FYNNEI. This CDR3 is 13 amino acids long. This CDR3 is CASSDGQIEKLFF. CDR3 nucleotide sequence: TGTGCCAGCAGTGATGGGCAGATAGAAAAACTGTTTTTT.

The gene calls are TRBV27 and TRBJ1-3, with 7 bases that match TRBD1. Per the germline V gene, CDR1 is MNHEY and CDR2 is SMNVEV (reference sequence). The CDR3 is made up of 16 amino acids. With 4 bases clipped from V and 5 bases from J, the junction kept 11 bases outside the gene matches. CDR3 loop: CASSSVEGAQRNTIYF. Written as DNA, the CDR3 is TGTGCCAGCAGTTCGGTGGAGGGGGCTCAGAGAAACACCATATATTTT.

The chain joins TRBV5-6 to TRBJ2-7; 7 bases agree with TRBD1. J was trimmed by 3 bases and V by 4 bases; bases with no gene match: 4. The CDR3 contains 13 residues. Germline V CDR1 and CDR2: SGHDT, YYEEEE. The CDR3, as DNA: TGTGCCAGCAGCGCTGGGACAGTCTACGAGCAGTACTTC. Amino acid sequence: CASSAGTVYEQYF.

This chain joins TRBV18 and TRBJ1-1, with TRBD1 identical over 7 bases. The CDR3 sequence is 15 residues long. CDR1 is KGHSH and CDR2 is LQKENI in the germline V gene. Trimming cost V 3 bases and J 4 bases; bases outside gene matches: 8. CDR3 nucleotides: TGTGCCAGCTCACCTTCTTCGGGGACAGCCACTGAAGCTTTCTTT. It specifies CASSPSSGTATEAFF.

A single count supports this clone. V usage is TRBV9 and J usage is TRBJ2-5; 10 nucleotides match TRBD2. Losses at the gene ends were 3 bases for V and 4 bases for J; bases not matched to a gene: 6. The CDR3 has 15 residues. CDR1 is SGDLS and CDR2 is YYNGEE in the germline V gene. The CDR3 sequence: CASSESGGAPETQYF. The CDR3 nucleotides read TGTGCCAGCAGCGAGAGCGGGGGGGCCCCAGAGACCCAGTACTTC.

V usage is TRBV5-6 and J usage is TRBJ1-5; D not certain. The CDR3 sequence is 14 residues long. Germline V gene lookup returns CDR1 SGHDT and CDR2 YYEEEE. Trimming pared 1 base from V and 3 bases from J, leaving 8 bases between. The CDR3 loop reads CASSLNGPNQPQHF. The DNA for the CDR3 is TGTGCCAGCAGCTTGAACGGTCCCAATCAGCCCCAGCATTTT.

This chain joins TRBV30 and TRBJ1-4; tentatively, D is TRBD1 (6 bases). Germline CDR1 reads GTSNPN; CDR2 reads SVGIG (reference sequence). This CDR3 has 12 amino acids. Trimming removed 4 bases from V and 8 bases from J, with 11 bases in between. The CDR3 sequence is CAWTGVGEKLFF. CDR3 bases: TGTGCCTGGACAGGGGTCGGCGAAAAACTGTTTTTT.

This chain connects TRBV5-1 to TRBJ2-7; D might be TRBD1 (6 bases). CDR3 length: 15 amino acids. Trimming took 0 bases from V and 2 from J, leaving 12 bases between them. In germline, CDR1 is SGHRS, CDR2 YFSETQ. The CDR3 DNA reads as TGCGCCAGCAGCTTGGCCCCAGGGGATACCTACGAGCAGTACTTC. Its translation is CASSLAPGDTYEQYF.

The J gene is TRBJ2-1, the V gene TRBV19; the match to TRBD1 covers 8 bases. Germline V gene lookup returns CDR1 LNHDA and CDR2 SQIVND (reference sequence). V was clipped by 4 bases and J by 0 bases; unmatched bases: 11. The length of the CDR3 is 18 residues. Written as DNA, the CDR3 is TGTGCCAGTAGTAAGGGCAGGGGGCACGTCAGCTCCTACAATGAGCAGTTCTTC. It encodes CASSKGRGHVSSYNEQFF.

V usage is TRBV28 and J usage is TRBJ2-1, with D perhaps TRBD1 (6 bases). V was trimmed by 3 bases and J by 2 bases, leaving 14 bases between them. Germline CDR1 MDHEN, CDR2 SYDVKM. The CDR3 runs to 16 residues. This chain's CDR3 is CASSLAGQYTYNEQFF. CDR3 sequence (DNA): TGTGCCAGCAGTTTGGCTGGACAGTATACCTACAATGAGCAGTTCTTC. The variable domain in full, completed from reference TRBV28 and TRBJ2-1, reads DVKVTQSSRYLVKRTGEKVFLECVQDMDHENMFWYRQDPGLGLRLIYFSYDVKMKEKGDIPEGYSVSREKKERFSLILESASTNQTSMYLCASSLAGQYTYNEQFFGPGTRLTVL.

This clone was seen a single time. The chain carries TRBV15 and TRBJ2-7; no reliable D call. The CDR3 loop spans 13 amino acids. With 0 bases removed from V and 4 bases from J, the gap between germline ends came to 7 bases. The germline V gene encodes CDR1 LNHNV and CDR2 YYDKDF (reference sequence). CDR3 loop: CATSRDRSYEQYF. The CDR3 DNA reads TGTGCCACCAGCAGAGATCGGAGTTACGAGCAGTACTTC.

The chain uses TRBV3-1 (or the pseudogene TRBV3-2) and TRBJ1-6; D remains unclear. V lost 3 bases to trimming and J lost 7 bases, with 4 bases between them. The CDR3 consists of 12 residues. Germline CDR1 and CDR2: LGHDT and YNNKEL (reference sequence). Here the CDR3 DNA reads TGTGCCAGCAGCCAGGGCAATTCACCCCTCCACTTT. Residues: CASSQGNSPLHF.

The chain carries TRBV5-1 and TRBJ2-7, with TRBD2 identical over 10 bases. Germline V gene sequence: CDR1 SGHRS, CDR2 YFSETQ. Trimming cost V 0 bases and J 4 bases; bases outside gene matches: 4. This CDR3 spans 15 amino acids. CDR3 residues: CASSLDPSGGYEQYF. The CDR3 DNA reads as TGCGCCAGCAGCTTGGATCCTAGCGGGGGTTACGAGCAGTACTTC.

V is TRBV5-5 and J is TRBJ2-1; tentative D call: TRBD1 (6 bases). The CDR3 sequence is 16 residues long. Germline lookup yields CDR1 SGHKS and CDR2 YYEKEE (reference sequence). Trimming pared 0 bases from V and 2 bases from J, leaving 12 bases between. CDR3 in amino acids: CASSLDPQGAYNEQFF. As DNA, the CDR3 is TGTGCCAGCAGCTTGGATCCACAGGGCGCCTACAATGAGCAGTTCTTC.

V gene TRBV18 combines with J gene TRBJ1-5; the D gene is possibly TRBD1 (5 bases). CDR3 length equals 15 residues. The germline CDR1 and CDR2 sequences are KGHSH and LQKENI. V lost 3 bases to trimming and J lost 2 bases, with 11 bases between them. CDR3 nucleotides: TGTGCCAGCTCACCCGGTCAGGGCGGCAATCAGCCCCAGCATTTT. It codes for CASSPGQGGNQPQHF.

This chain joins TRBV30 and TRBJ2-3; D unresolved. V lost 0 bases to trimming and J lost 8 bases, with 6 bases between them. This CDR3 is built from 11 residues. The germline V gene encodes CDR1 GTSNPN and CDR2 SVGIG (reference sequence). The CDR3 DNA is TGTGCCTGGAGTGTAAGCCCTACGCAGTATTTT. Translation: CAWSVSPTQYF.

This clone has only one observation. The chain couples TRBV29-1 to TRBJ1-3, with 7 bases that match TRBD1. V lost 0 bases, J lost 0 bases, and 5 bases stayed unmatched. Germline V gene sequence: CDR1 SQVTM, CDR2 ANQGSEA. This CDR3 has 16 residues. In DNA form, the CDR3 reads TGCAGCGTTGAAGATAGGACAGGAGACTCTGGAAACACCATATATTTT. Amino acids: CSVEDRTGDSGNTIYF.

This clone is a singleton in its sample. In nucleotides, the CDR3 is TGTGCCACTCTCCGGGACAGGGGCACCTATGGCTACACCTTC. This sequence encodes CATLRDRGTYGYTF. The rearrangement joins TRBV10-3 to TRBJ1-2, with 10 bases lining up with TRBD1. Germline V CDR1 and CDR2: ENHRY, SYGVKD. CDR3 length: 14 residues. The V segment lost 10 bases and the J segment 4 bases; nucleotides outside the gene matches: 9.

The gene calls are TRBV6-5 and TRBJ2-1; TRBD1 matches at 7 bases. J lost 7 bases, V lost 8 bases, and 5 bases had no gene match. The CDR3 sequence is 12 residues long. Germline V gene data show CDR1 as MNHEY and CDR2 as SVGAGI. The CDR3 reads CASLNRGNEQFF. CDR3 bases: TGTGCCAGCCTGAACAGGGGAAATGAGCAGTTCTTC.

The chain employs TRBV7-9 and TRBJ2-7, with 10 bases that match TRBD2. Germline CDR1 and CDR2: SEHNR and FQNEAQ (reference sequence). The CDR3 is 14 residues long. J lost 2 bases, V lost 4 bases, and 2 bases had no gene match. For the CDR3, the DNA is TGTGCCAGCAGCTCAGCGGGAGGGGCCTACGAGCAGTACTTC. Its translation is CASSSAGGAYEQYF.

The chain is built from TRBV2 and TRBJ1-2; no firm D call. Trimming removed 6 bases from V and 4 bases from J, with 12 bases in between. The CDR3 is 13 amino acids. Germline V gives CDR1 SNHLY, CDR2 FYNNEI. CDR3 loop: CASRAATGYGYTF. As DNA, the CDR3 is TGTGCCAGCAGGGCCGCCACGGGCTATGGCTACACCTTC.

The chain combines TRBV9 with TRBJ2-3; TRBD2 agrees at 10 bases. Germline V gives CDR1 SGDLS, CDR2 YYNGEE. The CDR3 loop spans 16 amino acids. V dropped 4 bases and J dropped 2; count of bases not matched to a gene: 7. The DNA for the CDR3 is TGTGCCAGCAGCCTCGGACTAGCGGAGATCACAGATACGCAGTATTTT. Protein sequence: CASSLGLAEITDTQYF.

For the CDR3, the DNA is TGTGCCAGCAGTTCCTATCGACAGGGGACCGAAGAGACCCAGTACTTC. Protein sequence: CASSSYRQGTEETQYF. The V gene is TRBV28, the J gene TRBJ2-5, with TRBD1 matching 8 bases. Germline CDR1 is MDHEN and CDR2 is SYDVKM. After removal of 4 bases from V and 3 bases from J, the junction contained 10 bases not matched to a gene. The CDR3 is made up of 16 amino acids.

The chain combines TRBV11-3 with TRBJ1-3; unclear D gene. The V end lost 1 base, the J end lost 0 bases, and 10 bases lay between the germline ends. The CDR3 has 16 amino acids. Germline V gene data show CDR1 as SGHNT and CDR2 as YENEEA. Here the CDR3 reads CASSLGGHRSGNTIYF. The CDR3 DNA is TGTGCCAGCAGCTTAGGCGGGCACCGCTCTGGAAACACCATATATTTT.